The clone carrying this TCR beta chain appeared many times. This CDR3 region has 13 residues. Trimming removed 5 bases at V and 5 bases at J, with 11 bases between. Germline loops: CDR1 SGHRS, CDR2 YFSETQ. Using its own MiXCR run on the 5' RACE reads, TCRdb lists one record per CDR3 protein. The data show 250,000 to 400,000 distinct CDR3 sequences, around a tenth seen once. These data are taken from a study of CD8 T cells in ankylosing spondylitis. The J gene is TRBJ1-5, the V gene TRBV5-1; a possible D gene is TRBD1 (5 bases). Sequenced: blood, either unsorted or a sorted T cell fraction (not recorded which). The clonotype was recovered from a female donor with ankylosing spondylitis or in good health (not recorded which). In DNA form, the CDR3 reads TGCGCCAGCAGTCCCGCGGGGGATCAGCCCCAGCATTTT. Protein sequence: CASSPAGDQPQHF.